This T cell receptor beta chain appears in the sequencing data of a study of response to subunit inactivated influenza vaccine. This clonotype appeared a few times. As yet, its antigen is unknown. The germline CDR1 and CDR2 sequences are SGHKS and YYEKEE (reference sequence). V was trimmed by 4 bases and J by 5 bases, leaving 16 bases between them. The CDR3 has 14 residues. TCRdb re-called the RT-PCR reads through MiXCR, storing one row per CDR3 protein. In the table there are 700,000 to 900,000 distinct CDR3 sequences, about 20% of which are singletons. Study results and caveats: The authors put forward the suggestion that each seasonal influenza vaccination may bring in only a limited number of new T cells.

This chain links TRBV5-5 with TRBJ2-7; possibly TRBD1 for D (6 bases). The sample here was PBMCs from blood, taken around 5 days after vaccination. The source of this sequence is a man in his fifties or sixties who received an inactivated influenza vaccine. The chain's CDR3 is CASSRQVGEDEQYF. CDR3 sequence (DNA): TGTGCCAGCAGCCGACAGGTCGGAGAGGACGAGCAGTACTTC.